The clone carrying this T cell receptor beta chain came up a few times. The antigen remains undetermined. The junction departs from the called germline gene at one end, perhaps through a read error. Time point meaning: newly diagnosed GD, antithyroid drugs for less than 3 months. TCR sequences were obtained from RNA taken from PBMCs. From each patient, around 10 milliliters of peripheral blood was drawn and collected into an EDTA anticoagulant tube. The entry originates in a study of regulatory T cells in long-lasting Graves disease. Study-level points and caveats: Persistent Graves' cases showed lower TCR diversity than newly diagnosed cases.

Building of the TCR beta libraries involved iRepertoire HTBI primers and Arm-PCR of CDR3 regions. Via MiXCR, TCRdb re-called the multiplex PCR reads, giving one row per CDR3 protein. The sample comprises roughly 510,000 distinct CDR3 sequences, more than 15% of which are singletons, and around 11% rests with the top ten. Germline lookup yields CDR1 SGHTA and CDR2 FQGNSA. The CDR3 is made up of 17 amino acids. This sample also belongs to another study, concerning T cells in Graves' hyperthyroidism and ophthalmopathy. That report notes: HTBI primers were the set used in a first-round RT-PCR of the TCR CDR3. Most thyroid-expanded clonotypes above 0.001 were also found in blood.

This sequence originates from a man between 18 and 35 years old with Graves disease. Sequencing was performed on peripheral blood mononuclear cells (PBMCs), taken at new diagnosis, from a patient treated with antithyroid drugs. V is TRBV7-2 and J is TRBJ2-3, with a possible D match to TRBD2 (7 bases). The CDR3 DNA is TGTGCCAACAGCTATAAGGGGGGGAGGAGGTCCACAGATACGCAGTATTTT. This encodes CANSYKGGRRSTDTQYF.